These 8 T cell receptor beta chains were all obtained from the same sample, sequenced in a study of regulatory T cells in long-lasting Graves disease. The time point is: persistent/refractory GD, antithyroid drugs over 5 years with positive TRAb. Extracted RNA from PBMCs served as the source of the TCR library. Library construction for TCR beta used iRepertoire HTBI primers and Arm-PCR of CDR3 regions. From the multiplex PCR reads, TCRdb called clonotypes with MiXCR, one entry per CDR3 protein. The sample lists around 460,000 distinct CDR3 sequences, approximately 22% seen once, with about an eighth in the top ten. This specimen consisted of peripheral blood mononuclear cells (PBMCs), obtained when the disease was refractory, from a patient treated with antithyroid drugs. The receptors come from a female donor with Graves disease.

The CDR3 reads CSARPSGGWETQYF. CDR3 bases: TGCAGTGCTAGACCGTCCGGGGGCTGGGAGACCCAGTACTTC. The J gene is TRBJ2-5, the V gene TRBV20-1; D is possibly TRBD1 or TRBD2 (6 bases each). Deletions cut 2 bases from V and 5 bases from J, with 15 bases between. This CDR3 comprises 14 residues. Germline assignment: CDR1 DFQATT and CDR2 SNEGSKA (reference sequence).

This clonotype occurred once. The chain recombines TRBV20-1 with TRBJ2-7, with 15 bases lining up with TRBD2. Per the germline V gene, CDR1 is DFQATT and CDR2 is SNEGSKA (reference sequence). With V trimmed by 5 bases and J by 3 bases, 5 bases remained unmatched. The CDR3 runs to 15 residues. The CDR3 sequence is CSAEGLAGGGYEQYF. CDR3 DNA sequence: TGCAGTGCTGAGGGACTAGCGGGAGGAGGCTACGAGCAGTACTTC.

This clonotype was detected only a few times. V usage is TRBV30 and J usage is TRBJ1-2, with unresolved D. V lost 0 bases and J lost 3, with 5 bases in between. CDR1 and CDR2 (germline): GTSNPN, SVGIG (reference sequence). This CDR3 region has 12 residues. CDR3 sequence: CAWSVGHYGYTF. DNA for the CDR3: TGTGCCTGGAGTGTCGGCCACTATGGCTACACCTTC.

This clonotype has only one observation. The chain combines TRBV29-1 with TRBJ2-2; 7 bases match TRBD1. Germline values: CDR1 SQVTM, CDR2 ANQGSEA. V shed 6 bases and J 7 bases; nucleotides not matched to a gene: 5. The CDR3 runs to 12 residues. This CDR3 reads CSVGQLGGELFF. The DNA of the CDR3 is TGCAGCGTGGGACAGCTTGGCGGGGAGCTGTTTTTT.

This chain joins TRBV3-1 and TRBJ1-1; a weak D match, TRBD1 (5 bases). Germline CDR1 LGHDT, CDR2 YNNKEL (reference sequence). V lost 6 bases to trimming and J lost 3 bases, with 14 bases between them. This CDR3 is 14 amino acids long. This chain's CDR3 is CASRPRPRDTEAFF. The DNA for the CDR3 is TGTGCCAGCAGACCTCGTCCCAGGGACACTGAAGCTTTCTTT.

This chain connects TRBV12-3 or TRBV12-4 to TRBJ1-3; 8 nucleotides align to TRBD1. V trimming: 3 bases; J trimming: 12 bases; junction bases outside the gene matches: 10. The CDR3 has 14 residues. The chain's CDR3 is CASSFWTGKEGIYF. The CDR3 coding sequence is TGTGCCAGCAGTTTCTGGACAGGGAAGGAGGGCATATATTTT.

This clonotype was detected ten times or more. This chain links TRBV11-3 with TRBJ1-2, with 8 bases matching TRBD1. The junction had 7 bases not matched to a gene; V was cut back by 5 bases and J by 5 bases. Germline-derived CDR1 and CDR2 are SGHNT and YENEEA. The CDR3 is made up of 14 amino acids. CDR3 residues: CASSTGQGGYGYTF. CDR3 DNA: TGTGCCAGCAGCACCGGACAGGGTGGATATGGCTACACCTTC.

This clonotype has only a few counts. A much larger clonotype is one base distant, so this may be a read error. This chain links TRBV11-3 with TRBJ2-7; 8 bases agree with TRBD1. V shed 1 base and J 2 bases; nucleotides not matched to a gene: 1. Germline-derived CDR1 and CDR2 are SGHNT and YENEEA. There are 14 residues in the CDR3. The CDR3 sequence: CASSLAGQAYEQYF. The CDR3 nucleotides are TGTGCCAGCAGCTTAGCGGGACAGGCCTACGAGCAGTACTTC.